This entry features one T cell receptor beta chain sequence. There is no known antigen for this receptor. No much larger clone is present one base from it, and per-base qualities are unavailable. The junction shows trimming of 5 bases on V and 6 bases on J, plus 8 bases between the germline ends. The CDR3 measures 11 amino acids from cysteine to phenylalanine. The kept DNA is CDR3 alone, 33 bases in frame from the first base. Sequences MDHEN (CDR1) and SYDVKM (CDR2) are obtained from the germline V gene. The CDR3 regions of human TCRbeta chains were analyzed by immunosequencing. From the authors' description of their analysis: TCRs in the repertoires were compared against a reference library of SARS-CoV-2-specific TCRs that had been generated with the MIRA antigen-specificity platform. Breadth was defined as the fraction of unique TCRs that were SARS-CoV-2-associated, and depth was defined as the fraction of total T cells that were SARS-CoV-2-associated. Using the MIRA data, each spike-specific TCR was mapped to the spike region that the TCR reacts to and placed in a CD4 or CD8 class. Log10-transformed breadth and depth values were compared by one-way ANOVA with Sidak's multiple comparisons tests. TCRdb retrieved this table from immuneACCESS and kept in-frame rearrangements only. Not all clones are present; in checked studies, unresolved V genes account for under half, and no reason is known for the remainder. V, J and clone size were drawn from that table, and D and trimming were deduced from the DNA. This sample holds about 130,000 clones; about 87% were observed only once. The ten most abundant clones make up 10% of the sample.

This entry belongs to a study of T cell responses to AZD1222 COVID-19 vaccine (dated by TCRdb to the early 2020s). With respect to the entire study: AZD1222 recipients whose second dose came at about 4 weeks and those whose second dose came at about 12 weeks were combined into one group, since spike-specific TCR depth and breadth did not differ between the two schedules. TCR sequencing covered fewer than 250 trial participants: 200 to 210 given two doses of AZD1222 and 26 given two doses of MenACWY control vaccine. Trial participants were enrolled by age into subgroups of 18-55, 56-69 and 70-plus years, and roughly 150, 30 and 60 TCR-sequenced participants, respectively, were included in these subgroups. The paper's findings and limits, for the study overall: Participants were mostly white British and included more females than males, and it was suggested by the authors that clonal diversity may have been underestimated. After two AZD1222 doses, both the breadth and the depth of spike-specific TCRs were significantly higher than at day 0 and than in MenACWY recipients. In the small 56-69-year group, the increase in depth fell short of significance, most likely because of low power. Epitopes outside the regions mutated in the B.1.351 and B.1.1.7 variants were reportedly recognized by nearly half of the unique spike-specific TCRs. Conclusions about previously exposed vaccinees were limited because only six AZD1222 recipients were SARS-CoV-2 seropositive at baseline. Because no day 14 peak-response samples were available, the repertoires could be characterized only after the peak T cell response. The vaccine-associated CD4 TCRs covered the entire spike protein, and the dominant responses fell in regions 160-218 and 743-854.

Sample time point, as interpreted from the label and publication: baseline before first vaccination. Vaccinee samples were obtained from the UK trials COV001 and COV002, which included a single-blind randomized controlled phase 2/3 trial of AZD1222 (ChAdOx1 nCoV-19) in healthy adults. For TCRbeta chain sequencing, PBMC samples from trial participants were taken at day 0 and at day 28 after the second dose. This receptor was identified in an adult in good health. Recombination linked TRBV28 to TRBJ2-7; 5 matching bases give a weak D call of TRBD1. The source material was peripheral blood, sampled on day 0 of AZD1222 vaccination. In nucleotides, the sequence is TGTGCCAGCAGTCGTAGGGGCGAGCAGTACTTC. It translates to CASSRRGEQYF.